The 17 T cell receptor beta chains below were found in one sample sequenced in a study of T cells in Graves' hyperthyroidism and ophthalmopathy. Amplification targeted TCR beta CDR3 regions from RNA transcripts. TCR CDR3 regions were first amplified by RT-PCR with HTBI primers. TCRdb ran MiXCR on the multiplex PCR reads and lists one entry per CDR3 protein. The sample carries about 520,000 distinct CDR3 sequences, approximately 25% recorded once. Sequenced: blood. These receptors were collected from a woman in her thirties with Graves' ophthalmopathy.

There are a few counts of this clonotype. The V call is TRBV12-3 or TRBV12-4, the J call TRBJ2-7; 7 bases are a match to TRBD2. The CDR3 runs 15 residues. V lost 5 bases to trimming and J lost 4 bases; unmatched junction nucleotides: 11. In DNA, the CDR3 is TGTGCCAGCAGTATAGAAGCGGGGACCAGGTACGAGCAGTACTTC. This gives the protein CASSIEAGTRYEQYF.

The sample holds many counts of this clonotype. The chain recombines TRBV29-1 with TRBJ2-7; D possibly corresponds to TRBD1 (5 bases). The CDR3 sequence is 13 residues long. The germline V and J ends were trimmed by 8 bases and 3 bases, with 17 bases remaining between them. The germline CDR1 and CDR2 sequences are SQVTM and ANQGSEA. As DNA, the CDR3 is TGCAGCAAAGATGGACATTTCGGCTACGAGCAGTACTTC. Its translation: CSKDGHFGYEQYF.

The sample holds many counts of this clonotype. This rearrangement joins TRBV12-3 or TRBV12-4 to TRBJ2-7; D ambiguous. Trimming cost V 6 bases and J 0 bases, with 15 bases left between them. CDR3 length equals 15 residues. CDR3 amino acids: CASSRTPENSYEQYF. Written as DNA, the CDR3 is TGTGCCAGCAGCCGAACCCCAGAGAACTCCTACGAGCAGTACTTC.

This sequence joins TRBV19 and TRBJ2-7; 9 bases map to TRBD1. Germline V gene sequence: CDR1 LNHDA, CDR2 SQIVND (reference sequence). The CDR3 runs 14 residues. Trimming at V came to 5 bases and at J to 3 bases, leaving 5 bases not matched to a gene. CDR3 protein: CASSWTGDNYEQYF. The DNA of the CDR3 is TGTGCCAGTAGTTGGACAGGGGACAACTACGAGCAGTACTTC. Full variable domain (missing parts from reference TRBV19 and TRBJ2-7): DGGITQSPKYLFRKEGQNVTLSCEQNLNHDAMYWYRQDPGQGLRLIYYSQIVNDFQKGDIAEGYSVSREKKESFPLTVTSAQKNPTAFYLCASSWTGDNYEQYFGPGTRLTVT.

This clonotype was seen repeatedly, ten times or more. V and J are TRBV10-2 and TRBJ1-2, with D uncertain. V gave up 0 bases and J gave up 10 bases, with 12 bases separating them. The germline CDR1 and CDR2 sequences are WSHSY and SAAADI. CDR3 size: 13 residues. In DNA, the CDR3 is TGCGCCAGCAGTGAGTCTTTAGGGAGAAACTACACCTTC. Translating it yields CASSESLGRNYTF.

V gene TRBV7-9 combines with J gene TRBJ1-1; weak D call: TRBD1 (5 bases). This CDR3 has 15 amino acids. V gave up 5 bases and J gave up 3 bases, with 16 bases separating them. From germline, CDR1 is SEHNR and CDR2 FQNEAQ (reference sequence). CDR3 sequence reads: CASSAFLAGDTEAFF. The CDR3 coding sequence is TGTGCCAGCAGCGCCTTTTTGGCGGGGGACACTGAAGCTTTCTTT.

This clonotype was seen ten or more times. V gene TRBV19 combines with J gene TRBJ2-7; the match to TRBD1 covers 10 bases. V gave up 4 bases and J gave up 3 bases; unmatched junction bases: 6. The CDR3 length is 15 residues. In germline, CDR1 is LNHDA, CDR2 SQIVND (reference sequence). CDR3 nucleotides: TGTGCCAGTAGTAAACCGGGACAGGGGCTCTACGAGCAGTACTTC. It is translated as CASSKPGQGLYEQYF.

This clonotype appeared many times. The chain combines TRBV7-9 with TRBJ2-7; 9 bases are shared with TRBD1. The V gene end was trimmed by 5 bases and the J gene end by 5 bases; junction bases not matched to a gene: 7. Looked up from germline, CDR1 is SEHNR and CDR2 is FQNEAQ (reference sequence). The CDR3 runs to 14 residues. CDR3 amino acids: CASSLTGGSDEQYF. CDR3 bases: TGTGCCAGCAGCCTGACAGGGGGGTCTGACGAGCAGTACTTC.

This clonotype came up many times. The chain employs TRBV6-2 or TRBV6-3 and TRBJ2-5; no definite D call. The CDR3 totals 12 residues. Germline V gene lookup returns CDR1 MNHEY and CDR2 SVGEGT. The germline V and J ends were trimmed by 8 bases and 1 base, with 8 bases remaining between them. The CDR3 loop reads CASAVRQETQYF. CDR3 sequence (DNA): TGTGCCAGCGCGGTCCGCCAAGAGACCCAGTACTTC.

This clonotype was recorded a few times. The chain combines TRBV6-5 with TRBJ2-2, with D possibly called TRBD1 or TRBD2 (5 bases each). Germline V gene sequence: CDR1 MNHEY, CDR2 SVGAGI. Trimming took off 0 bases at V and 5 bases at J, with 16 bases between the two ends. The CDR3 length is 17 residues. For the CDR3, the DNA is TGTGCCAGCAGTTACTCGGGGTTGGGGGTTAGGACCGGGGAGCTGTTTTTT. Its protein is CASSYSGLGVRTGELFF.

This clonotype was seen a handful of times. The chain couples TRBV20-1 to TRBJ2-2; perhaps TRBD1 as D (6 bases). CDR3 length: 14 residues. The V gene's germline CDR1 is DFQATT and CDR2 SNEGSKA (reference sequence). V was trimmed by 3 bases and J by 5 bases, leaving 13 bases between them. Here the CDR3 reads CSARGALPTGELFF. DNA for the CDR3: TGCAGTGCTAGGGGGGCCTTACCTACCGGGGAGCTGTTTTTT.

This clonotype was seen a few times. The chain combines TRBV6-5 with TRBJ1-5; D not certain. V shed 0 bases and J shed 7 bases, with 10 bases lying between them. CDR1 MNHEY and CDR2 SVGAGI come from the germline V gene. This CDR3 region has 14 residues. This CDR3 reads CASSYSRGLQPQHF. CDR3 DNA sequence: TGTGCCAGCAGTTACTCCCGAGGATTGCAGCCCCAGCATTTT.

This clonotype has just a few counts. The chain combines TRBV3-1 with TRBJ2-5; TRBD2 might be the D (5 bases). CDR3 length: 15 amino acids. Germline CDR1 is LGHDT and CDR2 is YNNKEL (reference sequence). The ends were cut back, 3 bases at V and 0 bases at J, with 11 bases in the middle. The DNA for the CDR3 is TGTGCCAGCAGCCAGAACCCCGGGAACCAAGAGACCCAGTACTTC. It yields the protein CASSQNPGNQETQYF.

This clonotype was detected ten times or more. The chain combines TRBV30 with TRBJ2-7, with D maybe TRBD2 (6 bases). The CDR3 extends over 15 amino acids. Trimming removed 0 bases at V and 1 base at J, with 13 bases between. The germline gives CDR1 GTSNPN, CDR2 SVGIG (reference sequence). CDR3 DNA sequence: TGTGCCTGGAGTGTCGGAGGGGCCCCTTCCTACGAGCAGTACTTC. Its protein is CAWSVGGAPSYEQYF.

This clonotype occurred many times. The gene calls are TRBV13 and TRBJ2-4, with TRBD2 matching over 8 bases. Germline CDR1 is PRHDT and CDR2 is FYEKMQ (reference sequence). The CDR3 contains 16 residues. With 6 bases clipped from V and 3 bases from J, the junction kept 10 bases outside the gene matches. The CDR3 loop reads CASRWRGAQDKNIQYF. In DNA, the CDR3 is TGTGCCAGCAGGTGGCGGGGGGCGCAGGACAAAAACATTCAGTACTTC.

The V and J genes are TRBV6-1 and TRBJ1-2; possibly TRBD1 for D (6 bases). Trimming shortened V by 6 bases and J by 6 bases, and 14 bases separated the two germline ends. Germline CDR1 is MNHNS and CDR2 is SASEGT. The CDR3 totals 13 residues. As DNA, the CDR3 is TGTGCCAGCAGGGGGGGGCCAGTCCATGGCTACACCTTC. Its translation is CASRGGPVHGYTF.

This clonotype has just a few counts. The rearrangement uses TRBV19 and TRBJ2-7, with a weak D call TRBD1 (6 bases). Trimming shortened V by 5 bases and J by 5 bases, and 13 bases separated the two germline ends. The CDR3 totals 13 residues. The germline CDR1 and CDR2 sequences are LNHDA and SQIVND (reference sequence). This chain's CDR3 is CASSRQGQDEQYF. For the CDR3, the DNA is TGTGCCAGTAGTCGGCAGGGGCAGGACGAGCAGTACTTC.